This TCR beta chain emerged from a study of T cells in tuberculosis. General study points: Selection depended on which cryopreserved specimens were available.

On this clone itself: No antigen is known for it.

The assay was immunoSEQ multiplex PCR, and TCRdb's table has in-frame clones only and misses some. The sample has under 35,000 clones; 94% are singletons. On average approximately 100,000 T cells per donor were immunosequenced. Germline-derived CDR1 and CDR2 are SNHLY and FYNNEI. V lost 4 bases, J lost 8 bases, and 7 bases stayed unmatched. The CDR3 runs to 13 residues. The sequenced sample consisted of PBMCs. The V call is TRBV2, the J call TRBJ1-2; the match to TRBD1 covers 7 bases. The receptor's source is a donor aged 10 to 29 with latent tuberculosis or without tuberculosis infection. For the CDR3, the DNA is TGTGCCAGCAGTGGCAGGGGGATGACGGGCTACACCTTC. Its protein product is CASSGRGMTGYTF.